Following are 18 T cell receptor beta chains from one sample sequenced in a study of identical twins. TCRdb itself ran the 5' RACE reads through MiXCR, one entry per CDR3 protein. The sample lists about 530,000 distinct CDR3 sequences; around 24% were seen once. The sample was also linked to a second study, of yellow fever vaccine responses in identical twins.

Sequences were obtained from CD4+ T cells sorted from blood. These TCRs come from a woman between 18 and 29 years old in good health.

This clonotype was detected only a few times. J is TRBJ2-5 and V is TRBV7-8; D might be TRBD1 or TRBD2, each matching 6 bases. Trimming cost V 4 bases and J 6 bases, with 27 bases left between them. Germline CDR1 reads SGHVS; CDR2 reads FQNEAQ. The CDR3 is made up of 18 amino acids. The CDR3 spells CASSSRTAGATGEKTQYF. DNA of the CDR3: TGTGCCAGCAGCTCCCGAACCGCAGGGGCGACGGGGGAGAAGACCCAGTACTTC.

There are a few counts of this clonotype. This chain joins TRBV6-5 and TRBJ2-7; 8 bases align to TRBD1. The CDR3 is made up of 16 amino acids. The germline gives CDR1 MNHEY, CDR2 SVGAGI. The J segment lost 3 bases and the V segment lost 4 bases, leaving 11 bases of the junction unmatched. The CDR3 region is CASSSRTGLHYYEQYF. Written as DNA, the CDR3 is TGTGCCAGCAGTTCCCGGACAGGGTTACACTACTACGAGCAGTACTTC.

This clonotype was seen ten or more times. This chain connects TRBV2 to TRBJ2-7, with 9 bases aligning to TRBD2. V was clipped by 5 bases and J by 3 bases; unmatched bases: 5. The CDR3 spans 14 residues. Germline CDR1 is SNHLY and CDR2 is FYNNEI. This CDR3 is CASSLAGEVYEQYF. For the CDR3, the DNA is TGTGCCAGCAGTTTAGCGGGAGAGGTCTACGAGCAGTACTTC.

In this sample, this clonotype turned up once. J is TRBJ1-6 and V is TRBV19, with a tentative D call TRBD1 (6 bases). Trimming took 9 bases from V and 1 from J, leaving 10 bases between them. The germline V gene has CDR1 LNHDA and CDR2 SQIVND (reference sequence). The CDR3 is made up of 14 amino acids. The CDR3: CASEGGSYNSPLHF. Written as DNA, the CDR3 is TGTGCCAGCGAAGGGGGTTCCTATAATTCACCCCTCCACTTT.

J is TRBJ2-1 and V is TRBV4-2; tentative D call: TRBD2 (5 bases). Germline CDR1 is LGHNA and CDR2 is YNFKEQ. Trimming pared 0 bases from V and 7 bases from J, leaving 19 bases between. This CDR3 contains 17 residues. The CDR3 DNA reads TGTGCCAGCAGCCAAGATCTTAGGTCGTCTTCGGGGAATGAGCAGTTCTTC. Translating it yields CASSQDLRSSSGNEQFF.

The chain is built from TRBV29-1 and TRBJ2-3; TRBD2 matches 7 bases. The CDR3 extends over 16 amino acids. V dropped 4 bases and J dropped 1; count of bases not matched to a gene: 11. Germline-derived CDR1 and CDR2 are SQVTM and ANQGSEA. CDR3 coding DNA: TGCAGCGTTGGACGGGGGGAGGGCCTTGGCACAGATACGCAGTATTTT. As protein: CSVGRGEGLGTDTQYF.

The rearrangement links TRBV10-3 to TRBJ1-2, with a weak D call TRBD1 (5 bases). The CDR3 is 17 amino acids. Trimming left V 6 bases short and J 8 bases short, with 28 bases between. Germline CDR1 reads ENHRY; CDR2 reads SYGVKD. The CDR3 DNA reads as TGTGCCATCAGCGATACATACTTGGAGGACATAAAATCGGGCTACACCTTC. Translated, it gives CAISDTYLEDIKSGYTF.

The chain has TRBV6-5 and TRBJ2-1; perhaps TRBD2 as D (6 bases). Germline V lookup: CDR1 MNHEY, CDR2 SVGAGI. V dropped 0 bases and J dropped 5 bases, with 14 bases sitting between them. The CDR3 is 16 amino acids. The CDR3 DNA reads as TGTGCCAGCAGTTACTCGAGGAGGACTACGAACAATGAGCAGTTCTTC. Its translation is CASSYSRRTTNNEQFF.

This chain connects TRBV25-1 to TRBJ2-7; perhaps TRBD1 as D (5 bases). Trimming pared 4 bases from V and 2 bases from J, leaving 12 bases between. The CDR3 is made up of 14 amino acids. Germline CDR1 is MGHDK and CDR2 is SYGVNS. For the CDR3, the DNA is TGTGCCAGCAGTGCCAGGGTCGGAGCCTACGAGCAGTACTTC. Its protein product is CASSARVGAYEQYF.

This rearrangement joins TRBV20-1 to TRBJ1-5, with D possibly being TRBD1 (5 bases). V lost 3 bases to trimming and J lost 2 bases, with 11 bases between them. This CDR3 contains 14 residues. Germline lookup yields CDR1 DFQATT and CDR2 SNEGSKA (reference sequence). The CDR3 bases are TGCAGTGCTAGGGCTGGAGGGGGCAATCAGCCCCAGCATTTT. Amino acids: CSARAGGGNQPQHF.

The rearrangement joins TRBV28 to TRBJ2-7; possible D gene TRBD1, 6 bases. CDR1 is MDHEN, CDR2 SYDVKM, per germline. Trimming took 9 bases from V and 3 from J, leaving 12 bases between them. The CDR3 has 12 amino acids. CDR3 in DNA: TGTGCCAGTACAGGACAGAACTACGAGCAGTACTTC. It yields the protein CASTGQNYEQYF.

This clonotype was seen a few times. The gene calls are TRBV5-1 and TRBJ2-4, with a possible D match to TRBD2 (6 bases). The CDR3 spans 16 residues. Trimming removed 3 bases from V and 0 bases from J, with 13 bases in between. CDR1 SGHRS and CDR2 YFSETQ come from the germline V gene. The CDR3 loop reads CASSSGVTLAKNIQYF. The CDR3 nucleotides are TGCGCCAGCAGCTCGGGAGTTACCCTAGCCAAAAACATTCAGTACTTC.

This clonotype was recorded many times. The V call is TRBV7-8, the J call TRBJ2-7; TRBD2 is a possible D gene (7 bases). This CDR3 contains 14 residues. The germline V and J ends were trimmed by 5 bases and 7 bases, with 18 bases remaining between them. CDR1 and CDR2 (germline): SGHVS, FQNEAQ. The CDR3 DNA follows: TGTGCCAGCAGCCCAAGGGGGGGGGTCGGGGAGCAGTACTTC. It is translated as CASSPRGGVGEQYF.

The rearrangement joins TRBV6-1 to TRBJ2-4, with 10 bases that match TRBD2. J gave up 6 bases and V 7 bases, and 9 bases lay outside the gene matches. Germline V gene lookup returns CDR1 MNHNS and CDR2 SASEGT. This CDR3 spans 15 amino acids. CDR3 loop: CASTREAGGGNIQYF. The CDR3 coding sequence is TGTGCCAGCACTAGGGAAGCGGGAGGGGGAAACATTCAGTACTTC.

This clonotype was recorded a few times. The chain employs TRBV5-5 and TRBJ2-1; D is possibly TRBD1 (6 bases). From germline, CDR1 is SGHKS and CDR2 YYEKEE (reference sequence). The CDR3 is 16 residues long. With 5 bases removed from V and 4 bases from J, the gap between germline ends came to 19 bases. DNA of the CDR3: TGTGCCAGCAGTCCCGAAAACAGGGTACCTTACAATGAGCAGTTCTTC. This codes for CASSPENRVPYNEQFF.

The genes are TRBV2 and TRBJ2-1; D uncertain. Trimming took off 7 bases at V and 5 bases at J, with 6 bases between the two ends. CDR1 SNHLY and CDR2 FYNNEI come from the germline V gene. CDR3 size: 11 residues. The DNA of the CDR3 is TGTGCCAGCACTATTAACAATGAGCAGTTCTTC. Its protein is CASTINNEQFF.

This chain connects TRBV5-8 to TRBJ2-5; 8 bases are a match to TRBD1. The CDR3 is 14 residues long. Per the germline V gene, CDR1 is SGHTS and CDR2 is YDEGEE. V shed 5 bases and J 4 bases; nucleotides not matched to a gene: 7. The CDR3, as DNA: TGTGCCAGCAGATACGGGACAGGTCGAGAGACCCAGTACTTC. It codes for CASRYGTGRETQYF. Filled out from reference TRBV5-8 and TRBJ2-5, the complete variable domain reads EAGVTQSPTHLIKTRGQQATLRCSPISGHTSVYWYQQALGLGLQFLLWYDEGEERNRGNFPPRFSGRQFPNYSSELNVNALELEDSALYLCASRYGTGRETQYFGPGTRLLVL.

The genes are TRBV2 and TRBJ2-6; no definite D call. Looked up from germline, CDR1 is SNHLY and CDR2 is FYNNEI. Trimming removed 0 bases from V and 2 bases from J, with 8 bases in between. CDR3 length: 16 residues. The CDR3 sequence is CASSEARQAGANVLTF. The CDR3 coding sequence is TGTGCCAGCAGTGAAGCTCGTCAGGCTGGGGCCAACGTCCTGACTTTC.